Listed here is a single TCR beta chain. These data originate in a study of shared T cell receptors in the human thymus. Libraries were prepared by immunoSEQ multiplex PCR; TCRdb keeps only in-frame clonotypes and omits some of them. Of roughly 660,000 clones in the sample, approximately 87% are singletons; the top ten hold around 0.01%. The CDR3 covers 16 residues. Unmatched junction bases numbered 10, after V lost 3 bases and J lost 8 bases. Germline CDR1 SNHLY, CDR2 FYNNEI. The data also belong to a second study, concerning human thymus T cells. From that study: Donors were healthy Finnish infants having corrective surgery for congenital heart defects. The thymus was resected at corrective cardiac surgery. The authors found apparently biased V and J gene usage in thymic and blood repertoires. Reports from related research described highly overlapping thymic repertoires among unrelated individuals.

The TCR sequence derives from a boy under two years old with a congenital heart defect. The V and J genes are TRBV2 and TRBJ2-2; TRBD2 aligns across 9 bases. The sequencing sample was made of thymocytes. The CDR3 loop reads CASSEEVAGGSGELFF. CDR3 coding DNA: TGTGCCAGCAGTGAGGAGGTGGCGGGAGGGTCGGGGGAGCTGTTTTTT.